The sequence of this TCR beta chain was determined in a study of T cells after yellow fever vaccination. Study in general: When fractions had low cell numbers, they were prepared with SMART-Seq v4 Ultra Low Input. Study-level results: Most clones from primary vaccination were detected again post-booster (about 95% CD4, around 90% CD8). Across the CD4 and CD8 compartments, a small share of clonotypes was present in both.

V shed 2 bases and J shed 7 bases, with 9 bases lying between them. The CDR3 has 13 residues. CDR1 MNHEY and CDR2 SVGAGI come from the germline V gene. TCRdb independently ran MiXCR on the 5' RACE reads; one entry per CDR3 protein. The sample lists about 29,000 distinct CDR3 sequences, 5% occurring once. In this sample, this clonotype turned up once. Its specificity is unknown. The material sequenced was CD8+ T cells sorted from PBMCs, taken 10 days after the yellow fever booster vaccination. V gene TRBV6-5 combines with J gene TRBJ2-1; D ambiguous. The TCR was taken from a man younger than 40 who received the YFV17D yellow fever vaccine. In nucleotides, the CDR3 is TGTGCCAGCAGTTACCAACAACGGAATGAGCAGTTCTTC. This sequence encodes CASSYQQRNEQFF.